The 12 T cell receptor beta chains listed next were all sequenced from one sample in a study of T cell changes during pregnancy in multiple sclerosis. The method was immunoSEQ multiplex PCR; TCRdb's version includes in-frame clones alone and lacks a portion of them. The sample has approximately 88,000 clones; about 93% are singletons. The sample here was peripheral blood, taken in the first trimester of pregnancy. These receptors were taken from a female donor with multiple sclerosis, enrolled in a pregnancy study.

The chain uses TRBV5-1 and TRBJ2-2, with TRBD2 as a possible D gene (5 bases). The germline V gene encodes CDR1 SGHRS and CDR2 YFSETQ. The ends were cut back, 0 bases at V and 3 bases at J, with 9 bases in the middle. The CDR3 has 15 residues. The CDR3 region has the DNA TGCGCCAGCAGCTTGGGAGGAGGCGACACCGGGGAGCTGTTTTTT. This translates into CASSLGGGDTGELFF.

CDR3 residues: CASSPQDVTTNEKLFF. For the CDR3, the DNA is TGTGCCAGCAGCCCACAGGACGTCACAACTAATGAAAAACTGTTTTTT. The chain carries TRBV4-2 and TRBJ1-4; perhaps TRBD1 as D (5 bases). This CDR3 is built from 16 residues. Between the trimmed V and J ends, which lost 4 bases and 0 bases, there was a span of 12 bases. Germline assignment: CDR1 LGHNA and CDR2 YNFKEQ.

This clone was seen only once. The chain recombines TRBV5-1 with TRBJ2-2, with 12 bases fitting TRBD2. The CDR3 runs 17 residues. Losses at the gene ends were 4 bases for V and 1 base for J; bases not matched to a gene: 5. The germline CDR1 and CDR2 sequences are SGHRS and YFSETQ. The CDR3 DNA follows: TGCGCCAGCAGCGTATCACTAGCGGGGGGGAACACCGGGGAGCTGTTTTTT. Protein product: CASSVSLAGGNTGELFF. Together with reference TRBV5-1 and TRBJ2-2, the CDR3 gives the full variable domain: KAGVTQTPRYLIKTRGQQVTLSCSPISGHRSVSWYQQTPGQGLQFLFEYFSETQRNKGNFPGRFSGRQFSNSRSEMNVSTLELGDSALYLCASSVSLAGGNTGELFFGEGSRLTVL.

V usage is TRBV4-1 and J usage is TRBJ2-3, with 13 nucleotides matching TRBD2. V lost 0 bases, J lost 2 bases, and 14 bases stayed unmatched. This CDR3 comprises 21 residues. CDR1 MGHRA and CDR2 YSYEKL come from the germline V gene. The CDR3 DNA reads TGCGCCAGCAGCCAAGACCAGCCCACTCCGGGACTAGCGGGGATCACAGATACGCAGTATTTT. Translating gives CASSQDQPTPGLAGITDTQYF.

The chain uses TRBV29-1 and TRBJ1-5; D is perhaps TRBD1 (6 bases). The CDR3 extends over 13 amino acids. Trimming cost V 4 bases and J 3 bases, with 10 bases left between them. In germline, CDR1 is SQVTM, CDR2 ANQGSEA. The CDR3: CSVAGGPNQPQHF. The CDR3 bases are TGCAGCGTTGCGGGGGGCCCCAATCAGCCCCAGCATTTT.

CDR3 protein: CASSLVREGGTYGYTF. In DNA, the CDR3 is TGTGCCAGCAGCTTAGTGCGCGAAGGGGGAACGTATGGCTACACCTTC. This sequence joins TRBV7-6 and TRBJ1-2, with a weak D call TRBD1 (6 bases). The CDR3 consists of 16 residues. Germline CDR1 and CDR2: SGHVS and FNYEAQ. Trimming shortened V by 1 base and J by 5 bases, and 17 bases separated the two germline ends.

The V and J genes are TRBV19 and TRBJ1-1; D call uncertain. Trimming shortened V by 5 bases and J by 0 bases, and 16 bases separated the two germline ends. The germline CDR1 and CDR2 sequences are LNHDA and SQIVND (reference sequence). This CDR3 region has 16 residues. The CDR3 region has the DNA TGTGCCAGTAGTCCCCTTGGGCAGGCCCTGAACACTGAAGCTTTCTTT. Encoded protein: CASSPLGQALNTEAFF.

The chain recombines TRBV6-5 with TRBJ1-2; 7 bases line up with TRBD1. The length of the CDR3 is 15 residues. V shed 0 bases, J shed 8 bases, and the junction held 9 bases outside the gene matches. Looked up from germline, CDR1 is MNHEY and CDR2 is SVGAGI. The CDR3 protein is CASSYSGGGIEGYTF. The CDR3 DNA reads as TGTGCCAGCAGTTACTCTGGAGGGGGCATAGAAGGCTACACCTTC.

V is TRBV5-1 and J is TRBJ2-5; no clear D gene. CDR1 and CDR2 (germline): SGHRS, YFSETQ. The V and J ends lost 1 base and 2 bases respectively, with 9 bases between them. This CDR3 is 14 amino acids long. CDR3 loop: CASSLMSLQETQYF. DNA for the CDR3: TGCGCCAGCAGCTTGATGTCGCTACAAGAGACCCAGTACTTC. Using reference TRBV5-1 and TRBJ2-5 for the parts outside the CDR3, the full variable domain is KAGVTQTPRYLIKTRGQQVTLSCSPISGHRSVSWYQQTPGQGLQFLFEYFSETQRNKGNFPGRFSGRQFSNSRSEMNVSTLELGDSALYLCASSLMSLQETQYFGPGTRLLVL.

This clone has only one observation. The chain is built from TRBV23-1 and TRBJ1-4; D perhaps matches TRBD1 (6 bases). TRBV23-1 has ORF status, its function being uncertain. Trimming removed 4 bases from V and 8 bases from J, with 11 bases in between. The CDR3 consists of 13 residues. CDR3 sequence reads: CASSRQGREKLFF. CDR3 nucleotide sequence: TGCGCCAGCAGTCGCCAGGGGCGAGAAAAACTGTTTTTT.

The genes are TRBV6-5 and TRBJ2-7, with D possibly TRBD2 on 6 matching bases. Trimming stripped 2 bases from V and 6 bases from J, with 20 bases between. From germline, CDR1 is MNHEY and CDR2 SVGAGI. The CDR3 is made up of 16 amino acids. CDR3 sequence: CASSYGGVSLRTEQYF. DNA for the CDR3: TGTGCCAGCAGTTACGGCGGGGTGAGCCTACGGACCGAGCAGTACTTC.

CDR3 coding DNA: TGTGCCAGCAGTCTTGCCGGGGGAGACACTGAAGCTTTCTTT. Protein product: CASSLAGGDTEAFF. This sequence joins TRBV5-6 and TRBJ1-1, with D possibly being TRBD1 (5 bases). The CDR3 spans 14 residues. V lost 5 bases to trimming and J lost 3 bases, with 14 bases between them. Germline-derived CDR1 and CDR2 are SGHDT and YYEEEE.